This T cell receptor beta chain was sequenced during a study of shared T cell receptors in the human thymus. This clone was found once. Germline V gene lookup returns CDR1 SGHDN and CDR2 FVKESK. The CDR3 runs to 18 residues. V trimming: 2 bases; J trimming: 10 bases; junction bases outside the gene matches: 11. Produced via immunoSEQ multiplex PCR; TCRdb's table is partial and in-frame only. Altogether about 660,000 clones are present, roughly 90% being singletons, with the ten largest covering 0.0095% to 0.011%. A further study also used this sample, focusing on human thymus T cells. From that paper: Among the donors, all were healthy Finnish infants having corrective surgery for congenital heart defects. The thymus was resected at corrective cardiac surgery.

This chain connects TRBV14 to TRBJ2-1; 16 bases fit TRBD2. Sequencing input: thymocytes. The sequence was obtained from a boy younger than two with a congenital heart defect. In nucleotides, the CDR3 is TGTGCCAGCAGCCAAACATTAGGGACTAGCGGGAGGGCCGACGAGCAGTTCTTC. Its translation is CASSQTLGTSGRADEQFF.